The 10 T cell receptor beta chains presented below share a single source sample, sequenced in a study of T cell changes during pregnancy in multiple sclerosis. The data were produced by immunoSEQ multiplex PCR, yet TCRdb's version contains in-frame clones alone and is incomplete. The data show approximately 82,000 clones, over 80% seen once. The specimen comprised CD4+ T cells from peripheral blood mononuclear cells, sampled in the second trimester of pregnancy. The receptors were gathered from a female donor with multiple sclerosis, enrolled in a pregnancy study.

The chain has TRBV5-1 and TRBJ2-1; 7 bases match TRBD1. Germline CDR1 SGHRS, CDR2 YFSETQ. V was clipped by 4 bases and J by 4 bases; unmatched bases: 8. The CDR3 is made up of 15 amino acids. The CDR3 region is CASSRSGTEYNEQFF. The CDR3 DNA is TGCGCCAGCAGCCGATCCGGGACAGAGTACAATGAGCAGTTCTTC.

This chain connects TRBV6-6 to TRBJ1-3; TRBD1 might be the D (5 bases). V was shortened by 9 bases and J by 0 bases, with 9 bases between the two germline ends. Germline loops: CDR1 MNHNY, CDR2 SVGAGI (reference sequence). The CDR3 sequence is 13 residues long. CDR3 coding DNA: TGTGCCAGTAAAGGGGACTCTGGAAACACCATATATTTT. Amino acids: CASKGDSGNTIYF.

The chain recombines TRBV11-3 with TRBJ1-4; D is unclear. CDR1 is SGHNT, CDR2 YENEEA, per germline. V lost 5 bases and J 0 bases, leaving 10 bases between the germline ends. This CDR3 region has 15 residues. The CDR3 DNA follows: TGTGCCAGCAGCAAGCACTATGCAACTAATGAAAAACTGTTTTTT. It is translated as CASSKHYATNEKLFF.

The chain couples TRBV4-1 to TRBJ1-2, with 7 positions matching TRBD1. After removal of 2 bases from V and 4 bases from J, the junction contained 10 bases not matched to a gene. CDR3 length: 16 residues. Looked up from germline, CDR1 is MGHRA and CDR2 is YSYEKL. The CDR3, as DNA: TGCGCCAGCAGCCAATCCGGGGACAGCACCTTCTATGGCTACACCTTC. Translating gives CASSQSGDSTFYGYTF.

V gene TRBV7-3 combines with J gene TRBJ2-2, with 11 positions matching TRBD1. V was clipped by 0 bases and J by 8 bases; unmatched bases: 2. This CDR3 has 15 amino acids. Germline V gene sequence: CDR1 SGHTA, CDR2 FQGTGA. CDR3 region: CASSLTGTGGGELFF. CDR3 coding DNA: TGTGCCAGCAGCTTAACCGGGACAGGGGGAGGGGAGCTGTTTTTT.

This chain links TRBV5-4 with TRBJ2-5, with 11 positions matching TRBD2. After removal of 5 bases from V and 3 bases from J, the junction contained 3 bases not matched to a gene. CDR1 is SGHNT and CDR2 is YYREEE in the germline V gene (reference sequence). This CDR3 region has 14 residues. The CDR3 is CASRRGLAEETQYF. CDR3 DNA sequence: TGTGCCAGCAGGCGGGGACTAGCGGAAGAGACCCAGTACTTC.

This clone was picked up one time. The J gene is TRBJ2-1, the V gene TRBV9, with TRBD2 identical over 7 bases. The ends lost 3 bases at V and 4 bases at J; junction bases unmatched: 4. Germline V gives CDR1 SGDLS, CDR2 YYNGEE. The CDR3 sequence is 14 residues long. The CDR3 protein is CASSAGGSYNEQFF. The CDR3 DNA is TGTGCCAGCAGCGCCGGGGGGTCTTACAATGAGCAGTTCTTC.

CDR3 sequence (DNA): TGTGCCAGCATGGCGACTAGCGGCCTTTACGAGCAGTACTTC. Translated: CASMATSGLYEQYF. J is TRBJ2-7 and V is TRBV27, with 9 bases fitting TRBD2. Germline V gene data show CDR1 as MNHEY and CDR2 as SMNVEV (reference sequence). The CDR3 runs 14 residues. V shed 7 bases and J 4 bases; nucleotides not matched to a gene: 8.

The gene calls are TRBV4-3 and TRBJ2-7; the match to TRBD1 covers 11 bases. This CDR3 is built from 16 residues. CDR1 and CDR2 from the germline V gene are LGHNA and YSLEER. Trimming took 4 bases from V and 0 from J; bases not matched to a gene: 5. This chain's CDR3 is CASSLGTGGPSYEQYF. CDR3 sequence (DNA): TGCGCCAGCAGCCTGGGGACAGGGGGTCCCTCCTACGAGCAGTACTTC.

The chain has TRBV7-9 and TRBJ2-7; a possible D gene is TRBD2 (5 bases). CDR1 and CDR2 from the germline V gene are SEHNR and FQNEAQ (reference sequence). Trimming shortened V by 8 bases and J by 3 bases, and 11 bases separated the two germline ends. The CDR3 contains 12 residues. The CDR3 sequence: CASGRARYEQYF. DNA of the CDR3: TGTGCCAGCGGGCGGGCACGCTACGAGCAGTACTTC.